The entry below gives a single TCR beta chain sequence along with its context. The data derive from a study of blood T cell repertoires in COVID-19. Only in-frame clones appear in the TCRdb table, and some are missing; sequencing was by immunoSEQ multiplex PCR. This table has 70,000 or so clones, 90% appearing once. The V gene's germline CDR1 is SEHNR and CDR2 FQNEAQ (reference sequence). The CDR3 loop spans 13 amino acids. With 10 bases clipped from V and 3 bases from J, the junction kept 3 bases outside the gene matches. This chain uses TRBV7-9 with TRBJ2-1, with 10 bases that match TRBD2. The sequencing input was peripheral blood. The clonotype originates from a woman aged 18-35 years with acute or convalescent COVID-19. This CDR3 is CAIWTSGYNEQFF. The DNA of the CDR3 is TGTGCCATTTGGACTAGCGGCTACAATGAGCAGTTCTTC.